This entry features one T cell receptor beta chain sequence. Its antigen is currently unknown. This sample was taken from a study of Graves' ophthalmopathy and Graves' hyperthyroidism. Study outcomes and limitations: Classification of ophthalmopathy versus stable hyperthyroidism by a 13-signature model yielded around 91% sensitivity and around 77% specificity.

V lost 8 bases to trimming and J lost 7 bases; unmatched junction nucleotides: 4. Germline loops: CDR1 SEHNR, CDR2 FQNEAQ (reference sequence). This CDR3 contains 12 residues. Amplified material comprised TCR beta CDR3 regions derived from RNA transcripts. HTBI-primed first-round RT-PCR preceded second-round multiplex PCR. TCRdb independently ran MiXCR on the multiplex PCR reads; one entry per CDR3 protein. The data contain around 520,000 distinct CDR3 sequences, roughly 39% of them singletons. The chain links TRBV7-9 to TRBJ2-7; 11 bases line up with TRBD2. The receptor was isolated from an adult man with Graves' hyperthyroidism. The material sequenced was peripheral blood or thyroid tissue (not recorded which). CDR3 sequence (DNA): TGTGCCAGCGGGACTAGCGGTAATGAGCAGTACTTC. This encodes CASGTSGNEQYF.